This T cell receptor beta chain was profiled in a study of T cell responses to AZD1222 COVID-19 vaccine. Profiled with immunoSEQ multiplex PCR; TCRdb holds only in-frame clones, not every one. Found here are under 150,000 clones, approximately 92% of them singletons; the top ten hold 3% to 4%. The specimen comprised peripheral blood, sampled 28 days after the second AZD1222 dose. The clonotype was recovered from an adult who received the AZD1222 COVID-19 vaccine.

CDR3 DNA: TGTGCCACCAGCAGAGCCGACGGCCTTAATGAAAAACTGTTTTTT. The encoded protein is CATSRADGLNEKLFF. The chain links TRBV15 to TRBJ1-4; no firm D call. Germline lookup yields CDR1 LNHNV and CDR2 YYDKDF (reference sequence). The CDR3 has 15 residues. Trimming left V 1 base short and J 4 bases short, with 10 bases between.